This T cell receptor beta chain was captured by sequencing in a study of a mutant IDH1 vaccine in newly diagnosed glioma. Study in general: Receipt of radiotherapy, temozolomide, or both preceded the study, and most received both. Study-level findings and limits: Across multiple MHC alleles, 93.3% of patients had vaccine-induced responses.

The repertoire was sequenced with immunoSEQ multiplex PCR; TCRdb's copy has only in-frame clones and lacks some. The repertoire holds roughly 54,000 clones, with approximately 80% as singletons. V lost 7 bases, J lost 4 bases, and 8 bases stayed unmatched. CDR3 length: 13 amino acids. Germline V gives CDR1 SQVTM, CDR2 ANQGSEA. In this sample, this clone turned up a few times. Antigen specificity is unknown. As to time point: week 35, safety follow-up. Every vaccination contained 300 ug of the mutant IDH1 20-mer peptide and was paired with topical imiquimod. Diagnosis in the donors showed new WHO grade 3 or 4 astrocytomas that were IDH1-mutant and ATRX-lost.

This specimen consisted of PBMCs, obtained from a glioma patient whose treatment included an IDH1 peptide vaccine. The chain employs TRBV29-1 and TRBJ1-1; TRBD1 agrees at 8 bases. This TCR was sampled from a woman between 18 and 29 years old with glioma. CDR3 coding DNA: TGCAGCGGACAGGGGTGGTCGAGCACTGAAGCTTTCTTT. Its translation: CSGQGWSSTEAFF.